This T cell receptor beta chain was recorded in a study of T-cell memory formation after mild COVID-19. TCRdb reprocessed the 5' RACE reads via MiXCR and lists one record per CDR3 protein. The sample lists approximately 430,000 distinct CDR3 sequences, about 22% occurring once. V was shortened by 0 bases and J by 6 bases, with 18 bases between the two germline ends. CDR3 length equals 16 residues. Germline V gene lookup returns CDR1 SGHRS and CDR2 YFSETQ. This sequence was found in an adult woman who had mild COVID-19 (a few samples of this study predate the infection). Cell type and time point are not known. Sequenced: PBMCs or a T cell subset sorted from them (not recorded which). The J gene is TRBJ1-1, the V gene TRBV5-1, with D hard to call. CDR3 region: CASSLAGGKPGAEAFF. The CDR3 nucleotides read TGCGCCAGCAGCTTGGCAGGTGGGAAACCAGGAGCTGAAGCTTTCTTT.